The clone carrying this T cell receptor beta chain appeared many times. Its cognate antigen is unknown. This record belongs to a study of CD8 T cells in ankylosing spondylitis. General observations from the study: The study looked at matched synovial fluid samples from ankylosing spondylitis patients. Disease-linked clones were reported to be significantly enriched there. Reactive arthritis synovial fluid and blood were previously reported to contain some motif variants. Ankylosing spondylitis blood seemed to carry a telltale TCR beta motif made of roughly eight highly homologous variants.

CDR3 length: 16 amino acids. Trimming shortened V by 5 bases and J by 3 bases, and 17 bases separated the two germline ends. CDR1 SEHNR and CDR2 FQNEAQ come from the germline V gene (reference sequence). TCRdb re-called the 5' RACE reads with MiXCR, one entry per CDR3 protein. The sample has 250,000 to 350,000 distinct CDR3 sequences, 8% seen once. Sequences were obtained from blood, either unsorted or a sorted T cell fraction (not recorded which). This chain joins TRBV7-9 and TRBJ2-1; perhaps D is TRBD1 or TRBD2 (6 bases each). This clonotype was obtained from a male donor with ankylosing spondylitis. The CDR3 sequence is CASSPLTGASYNEQFF. The CDR3 DNA is TGTGCCAGCAGCCCCCTGACGGGGGCTAGCTACAATGAGCAGTTCTTC.